This T cell receptor (beta chain) was documented in a study of patients and donors after allogeneic stem cell transplantation. The CDR3 extends over 14 amino acids. Trimming pared 4 bases from V and 5 bases from J, leaving 15 bases between. Germline CDR1 is SGDLS and CDR2 is YYNGEE. TCRdb re-called the RT-PCR reads through MiXCR, storing one row per CDR3 protein. The sample holds approximately 430,000 distinct CDR3 sequences, roughly 16% seen once. A few counts support this clonotype. The receptor was derived from a human donor who was either an allogeneic HSCT recipient or a stem cell or donor lymphocyte infusion donor (not recorded which). It is not recorded whose cells these are; they may come from a transplant donor. The sample consisted of blood, either unsorted or a sorted T cell fraction (not recorded which). This chain connects TRBV9 to TRBJ2-5; tentative D call: TRBD2 (5 bases). The CDR3, as DNA: TGTGCCAGCAGCTCAGTCGGGATTCGGGAGACCCAGTACTTC. Protein product: CASSSVGIRETQYF. The complete variable domain, with remaining parts taken from reference TRBV9 and TRBJ2-5, reads DSGVTQTPKHLITATGQRVTLRCSPRSGDLSVYWYQQSLDQGLQFLIQYYNGEERAKGNILERFSAQQFPDLHSELNLSSLELGDSALYFCASSSVGIRETQYFGPGTRLLVL.